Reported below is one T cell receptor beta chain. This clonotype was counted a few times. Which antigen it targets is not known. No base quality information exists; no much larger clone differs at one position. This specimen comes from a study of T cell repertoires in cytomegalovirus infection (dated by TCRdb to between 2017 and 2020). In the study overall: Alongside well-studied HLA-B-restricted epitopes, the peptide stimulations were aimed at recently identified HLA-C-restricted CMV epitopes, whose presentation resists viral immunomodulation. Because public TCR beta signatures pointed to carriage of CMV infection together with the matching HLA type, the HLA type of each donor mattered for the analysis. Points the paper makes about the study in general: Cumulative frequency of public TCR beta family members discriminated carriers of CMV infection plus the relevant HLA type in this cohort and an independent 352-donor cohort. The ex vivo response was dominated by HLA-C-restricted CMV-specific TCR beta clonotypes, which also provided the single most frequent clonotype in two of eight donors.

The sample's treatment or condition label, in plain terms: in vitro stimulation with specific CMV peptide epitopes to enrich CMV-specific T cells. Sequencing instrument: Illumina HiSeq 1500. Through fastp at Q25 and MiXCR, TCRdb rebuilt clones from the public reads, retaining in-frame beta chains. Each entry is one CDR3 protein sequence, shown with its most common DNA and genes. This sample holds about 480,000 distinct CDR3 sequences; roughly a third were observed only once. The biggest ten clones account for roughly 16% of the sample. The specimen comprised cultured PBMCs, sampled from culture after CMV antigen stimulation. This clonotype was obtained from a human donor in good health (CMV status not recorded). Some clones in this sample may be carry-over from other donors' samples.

Here is the DNA: TGTGCCAGCAGTGAACCAGGAAGTAGCTACACCTTC. Protein translation: CASSEPGSSYTF. Here the chain combines TRBV2 and TRBJ1-2, with no D gene named confidently. The CDR3 measures 12 amino acids from cysteine to phenylalanine. The sequence is cut down to CDR3 DNA, 36 bases in frame from base 1. A distance of 10 bases separates the germline ends of V and J, which lose 2 bases and 9 bases respectively. The germline V gene gives CDR1 as SNHLY and CDR2 as FYNNEI.